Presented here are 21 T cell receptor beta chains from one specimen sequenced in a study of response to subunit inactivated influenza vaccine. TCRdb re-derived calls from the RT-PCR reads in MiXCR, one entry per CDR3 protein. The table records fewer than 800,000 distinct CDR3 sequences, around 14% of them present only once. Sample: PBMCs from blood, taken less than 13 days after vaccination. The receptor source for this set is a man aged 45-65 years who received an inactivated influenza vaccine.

The CDR3 DNA reads TGTGCCAGCAGTTTATTACTAGCGGGCACGAACACCGGGGAGCTGTTTTTT. The encoded protein is CASSLLLAGTNTGELFF. The V call is TRBV27, the J call TRBJ2-2; TRBD2 matches at 9 bases. Unmatched junction bases numbered 3, after V lost 1 base and J lost 0 bases. The CDR3 totals 17 residues. CDR1 and CDR2 (germline): MNHEY, SMNVEV (reference sequence).

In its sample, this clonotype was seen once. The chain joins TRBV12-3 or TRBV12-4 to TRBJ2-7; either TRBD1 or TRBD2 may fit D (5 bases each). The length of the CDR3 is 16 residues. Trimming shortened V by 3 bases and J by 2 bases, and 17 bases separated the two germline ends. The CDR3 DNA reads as TGTGCCAGCAGTTTCGTACTGGCGAGGGGCCCCTACGAGCAGTACTTC. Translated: CASSFVLARGPYEQYF.

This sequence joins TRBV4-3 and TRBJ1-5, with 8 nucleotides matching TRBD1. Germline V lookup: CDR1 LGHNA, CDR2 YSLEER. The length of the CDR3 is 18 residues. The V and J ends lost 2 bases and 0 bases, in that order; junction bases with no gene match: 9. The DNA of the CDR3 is TGCGCCAGCAGCCAACATCTTCAGGGGGCCGATAGCAATCAGCCCCAGCATTTT. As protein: CASSQHLQGADSNQPQHF.

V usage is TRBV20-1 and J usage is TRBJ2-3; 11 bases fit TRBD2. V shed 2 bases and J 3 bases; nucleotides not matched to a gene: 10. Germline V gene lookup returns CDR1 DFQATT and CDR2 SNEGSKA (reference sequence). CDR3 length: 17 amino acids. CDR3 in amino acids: CSARPGTSGRRTDTQYF. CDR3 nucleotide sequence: TGCAGTGCTAGACCCGGGACTAGCGGTCGGAGGACAGATACGCAGTATTTT.

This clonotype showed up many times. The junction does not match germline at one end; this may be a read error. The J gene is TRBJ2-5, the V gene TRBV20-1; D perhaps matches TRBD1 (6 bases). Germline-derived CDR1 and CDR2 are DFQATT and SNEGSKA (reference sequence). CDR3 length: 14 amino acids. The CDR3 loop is CSASSQGNQGTQYF. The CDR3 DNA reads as TGCAGTGCTAGTAGTCAGGGGAATCAAGGGACCCAGTACTTC.

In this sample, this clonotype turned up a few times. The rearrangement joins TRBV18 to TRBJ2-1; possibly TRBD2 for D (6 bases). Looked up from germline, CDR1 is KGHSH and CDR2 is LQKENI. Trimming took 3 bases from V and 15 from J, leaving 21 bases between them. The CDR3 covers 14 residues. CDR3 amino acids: CASSPRDRLVFPFF. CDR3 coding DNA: TGTGCCAGCTCACCTCGAGATCGACTAGTATTTCCGTTCTTC.

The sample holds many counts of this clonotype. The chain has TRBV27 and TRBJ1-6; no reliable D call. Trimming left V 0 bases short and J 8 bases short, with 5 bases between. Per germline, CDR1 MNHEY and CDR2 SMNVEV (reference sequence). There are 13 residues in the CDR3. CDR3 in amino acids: CASSLSGYSPLHF. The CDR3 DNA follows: TGTGCCAGCAGTTTATCCGGCTATTCACCCCTCCACTTT.

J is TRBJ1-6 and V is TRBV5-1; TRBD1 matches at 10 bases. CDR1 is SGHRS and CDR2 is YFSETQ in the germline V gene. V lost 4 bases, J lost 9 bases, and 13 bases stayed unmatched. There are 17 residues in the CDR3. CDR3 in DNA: TGCGCCAGCAGCCCGAATCCTCAGGGGACAGGGGTTTCACCCCTCCACTTT. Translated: CASSPNPQGTGVSPLHF.

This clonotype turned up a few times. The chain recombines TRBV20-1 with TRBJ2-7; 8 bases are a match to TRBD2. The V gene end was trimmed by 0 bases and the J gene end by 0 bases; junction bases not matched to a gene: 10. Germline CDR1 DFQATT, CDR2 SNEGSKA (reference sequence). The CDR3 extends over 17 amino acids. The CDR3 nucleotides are TGCAGTGCTAGAGATCCTGTTGTAGCGGGGACCTCCTACGAGCAGTACTTC. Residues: CSARDPVVAGTSYEQYF.

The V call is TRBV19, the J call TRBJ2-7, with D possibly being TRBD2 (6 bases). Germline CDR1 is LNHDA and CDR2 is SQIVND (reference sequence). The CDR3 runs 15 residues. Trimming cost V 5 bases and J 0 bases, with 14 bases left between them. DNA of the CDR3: TGTGCCAGTAGTCGCTTTGACGGGAGCTCCTACGAGCAGTACTTC. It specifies CASSRFDGSSYEQYF.

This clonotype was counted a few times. CDR3 region: CASTTGGSGANVLTF. The CDR3 DNA reads as TGTGCCAGCACCACAGGGGGTTCGGGGGCCAACGTCCTGACTTTC. The rearrangement joins TRBV28 to TRBJ2-6; the match to TRBD1 covers 8 bases. Germline CDR1 reads MDHEN; CDR2 reads SYDVKM. J lost 4 bases, V lost 7 bases, and 6 bases had no gene match. CDR3 length: 15 residues. Full variable domain (missing parts from reference TRBV28 and TRBJ2-6): DVKVTQSSRYLVKRTGEKVFLECVQDMDHENMFWYRQDPGLGLRLIYFSYDVKMKEKGDIPEGYSVSREKKERFSLILESASTNQTSMYLCASTTGGSGANVLTFGAGSRLTVL.

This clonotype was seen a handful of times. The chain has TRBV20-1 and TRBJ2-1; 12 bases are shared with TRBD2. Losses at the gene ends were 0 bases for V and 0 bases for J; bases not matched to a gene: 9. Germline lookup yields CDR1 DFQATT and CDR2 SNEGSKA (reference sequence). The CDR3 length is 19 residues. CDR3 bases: TGCAGTGCTAGAGATCTACTAGCGGGGGGCCCGAGCTCCTACAATGAGCAGTTCTTC. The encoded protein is CSARDLLAGGPSSYNEQFF.

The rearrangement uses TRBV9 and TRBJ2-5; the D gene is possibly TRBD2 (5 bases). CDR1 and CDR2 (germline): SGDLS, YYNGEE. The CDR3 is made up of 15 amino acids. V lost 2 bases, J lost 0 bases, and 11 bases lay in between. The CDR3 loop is CASSVGARNQETQYF. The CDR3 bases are TGTGCCAGCAGCGTGGGAGCGAGAAACCAAGAGACCCAGTACTTC. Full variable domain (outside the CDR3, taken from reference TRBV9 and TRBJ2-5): DSGVTQTPKHLITATGQRVTLRCSPRSGDLSVYWYQQSLDQGLQFLIQYYNGEERAKGNILERFSAQQFPDLHSELNLSSLELGDSALYFCASSVGARNQETQYFGPGTRLLVL.

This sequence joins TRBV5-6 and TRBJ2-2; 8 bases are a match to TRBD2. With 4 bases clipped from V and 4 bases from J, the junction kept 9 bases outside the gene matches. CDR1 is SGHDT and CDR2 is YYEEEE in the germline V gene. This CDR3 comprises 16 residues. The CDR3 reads CASSRPGLGFTGELFF. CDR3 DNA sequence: TGTGCCAGCAGCCGACCGGGACTAGGCTTCACCGGGGAGCTGTTTTTT.

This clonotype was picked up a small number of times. CDR3 region: CASGRLLRNEQFF. CDR3 DNA: TGTGCCAGCGGGAGACTGTTGAGGAATGAGCAGTTCTTC. This sequence joins TRBV6-2 or TRBV6-3 and TRBJ2-1; a weak D match, TRBD2 (5 bases). Germline lookup yields CDR1 MNHEY and CDR2 SVGEGT. Deletions cut 8 bases from V and 7 bases from J, with 15 bases between. The CDR3 runs 13 residues.

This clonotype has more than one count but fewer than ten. The CDR3 sequence is CASSTPASGATRQETQYF. The CDR3 nucleotides read TGTGCCAGCAGCACTCCCGCCTCAGGGGCAACTAGACAAGAGACCCAGTACTTC. This sequence joins TRBV5-6 and TRBJ2-5; D might be TRBD1 (6 bases). CDR3 size: 18 residues. The germline gives CDR1 SGHDT, CDR2 YYEEEE. The V end was cut by 4 bases, the J end by 2 bases, with 24 bases between. Complete variable domain (other parts from reference TRBV5-6 and TRBJ2-5): DAGVTQSPTHLIKTRGQQVTLRCSPKSGHDTVSWYQQALGQGPQFIFQYYEEEERQRGNFPDRFSGHQFPNYSSELNVNALLLGDSALYLCASSTPASGATRQETQYFGPGTRLLVL.

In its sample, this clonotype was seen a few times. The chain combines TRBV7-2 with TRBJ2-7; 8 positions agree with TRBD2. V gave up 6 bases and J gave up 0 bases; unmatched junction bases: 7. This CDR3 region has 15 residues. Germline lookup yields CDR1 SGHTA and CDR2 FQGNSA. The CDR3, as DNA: TGTGCCAGCAGTTCCGGGGGGGCTCTCTCCTACGAGCAGTACTTC. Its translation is CASSSGGALSYEQYF.

In DNA form, the CDR3 reads TGCAGCGTCAAGGGGGAGAATAATTCACCCCTCCACTTT. This encodes CSVKGENNSPLHF. The V call is TRBV29-1, the J call TRBJ1-6; perhaps TRBD1 as D (6 bases). Between the trimmed V and J ends, which lost 6 bases and 5 bases, there was a span of 11 bases. The V gene's germline CDR1 is SQVTM and CDR2 ANQGSEA. The CDR3 contains 13 residues.

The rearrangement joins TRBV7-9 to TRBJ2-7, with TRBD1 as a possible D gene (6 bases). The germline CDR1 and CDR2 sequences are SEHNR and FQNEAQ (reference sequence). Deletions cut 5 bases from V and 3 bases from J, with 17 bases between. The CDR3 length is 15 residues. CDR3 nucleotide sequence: TGTGCCAGCAGCCCTCTACAGGGATCGAGCTACGAGCAGTACTTC. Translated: CASSPLQGSSYEQYF.

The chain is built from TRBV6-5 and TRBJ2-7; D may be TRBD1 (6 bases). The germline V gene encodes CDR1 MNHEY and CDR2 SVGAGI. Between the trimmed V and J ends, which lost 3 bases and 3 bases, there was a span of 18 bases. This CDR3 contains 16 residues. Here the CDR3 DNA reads TGTGCCAGCAGTTATGGGGTGGTGGGGGCCTTCTACGAGCAGTACTTC. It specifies CASSYGVVGAFYEQYF.

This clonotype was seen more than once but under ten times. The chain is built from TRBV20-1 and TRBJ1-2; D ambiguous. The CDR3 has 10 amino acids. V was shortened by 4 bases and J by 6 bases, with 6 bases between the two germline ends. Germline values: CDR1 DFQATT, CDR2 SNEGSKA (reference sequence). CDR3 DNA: TGCAGTGCTACGACTGATGGCTACACCTTC. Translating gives CSATTDGYTF.